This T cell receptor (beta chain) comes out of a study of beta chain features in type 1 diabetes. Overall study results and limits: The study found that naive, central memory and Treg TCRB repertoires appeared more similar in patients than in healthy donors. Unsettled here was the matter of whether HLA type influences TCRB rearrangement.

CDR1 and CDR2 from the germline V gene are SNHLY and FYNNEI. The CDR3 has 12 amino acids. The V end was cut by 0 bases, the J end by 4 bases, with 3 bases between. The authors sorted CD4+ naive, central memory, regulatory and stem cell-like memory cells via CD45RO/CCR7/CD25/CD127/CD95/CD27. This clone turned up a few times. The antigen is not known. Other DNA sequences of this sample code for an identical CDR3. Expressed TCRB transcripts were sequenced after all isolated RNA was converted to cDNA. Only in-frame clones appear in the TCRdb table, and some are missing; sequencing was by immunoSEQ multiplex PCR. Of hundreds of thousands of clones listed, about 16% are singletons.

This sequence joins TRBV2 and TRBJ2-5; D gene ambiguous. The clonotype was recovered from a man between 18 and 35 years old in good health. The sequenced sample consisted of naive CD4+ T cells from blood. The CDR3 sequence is CASSEAGETQYF. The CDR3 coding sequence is TGTGCCAGCAGTGAAGCAGGAGAGACCCAGTACTTC.